The rows below give T cell receptor beta chains drawn from one sample of a study of CD8+ T cells in alopecia areata. Sequenced by immunoSEQ multiplex PCR; TCRdb stores in-frame clones only, minus some. The sample carries 100,000 or so clones, approximately 63% recorded once. The sample in question was CD8+ T cells sorted from blood, obtained at approximately week 61, from a patient treated with tofacitinib. The receptors were gathered from a human donor with alopecia areata. Each CDR3 is given without its conserved first and last residue.

CDR3 protein: ASSAAVGRKLF; J gene: TRBJ1-4; V gene: TRBV7-9
CDR3 protein: ASSARQEGPYEQY; J gene: TRBJ2-7; V gene: TRBV19
CDR3 protein: SVIQGAYEQY; J gene: TRBJ2-7; V gene: TRBV29-1
CDR3 protein: ASSGSYEQY; J gene: TRBJ2-7; V gene: TRBV13
CDR3 protein: ASSLGGGADTQY; J gene: TRBJ2-3; V gene: TRBV11-2
CDR3 protein: SVDGLRRDTQY; J gene: TRBJ2-3; V gene: TRBV29-1
CDR3 protein: ASSYPPRGENTGELF; J gene: TRBJ2-2; V gene: TRBV6-8
CDR3 protein: ASSGDSEKLF; J gene: TRBJ1-4; V gene: TRBV9
CDR3 protein: SVEEAGGGGYGYT; J gene: TRBJ1-2; V gene: TRBV29-1
CDR3 protein: ASSFGGGEF; J gene: TRBJ2-1; V gene: TRBV27
CDR3 protein: AISGYKITDTQY; J gene: TRBJ2-3; V gene: TRBV10-3
CDR3 protein: ASSYGTGYT; J gene: TRBJ1-2; V gene: TRBV6-5
CDR3 protein: ASSPTGRGGYEQY; J gene: TRBJ2-7; V gene: TRBV5-1
CDR3 protein: ASSEGERETQY; J gene: TRBJ2-5; V gene: TRBV6-1
CDR3 protein: ASTSGGSFQETQY; J gene: TRBJ2-5; V gene: TRBV7-9
CDR3 protein: SVEVDTYEQY; J gene: TRBJ2-7; V gene: TRBV29-1
CDR3 protein: ASSPPYGGYEQY; J gene: TRBJ2-7; V gene: TRBV18
CDR3 protein: SERDPRGYGYT; J gene: TRBJ1-2; V gene: TRBV29-1
CDR3 protein: ATSPPGQGPSGANVLT; J gene: TRBJ2-6; V gene: TRBV15
CDR3 protein: ASSRKLTGVIMDTQY; J gene: TRBJ2-3; V gene: TRBV7-8
CDR3 protein: ASSDGANYGYT; J gene: TRBJ1-2; V gene: TRBV7-9
CDR3 protein: ASSEETVNTEAF; J gene: TRBJ1-1; V gene: TRBV4-2
CDR3 protein: AWNGGGTQY; J gene: TRBJ2-3; V gene: TRBV30
CDR3 protein: ASREGYGELF; J gene: TRBJ2-2; V gene: TRBV6-5
CDR3 protein: ASSQARFTGQY; J gene: TRBJ2-3; V gene: TRBV14
CDR3 protein: ASSLMDYEQY; J gene: TRBJ2-7; V gene: TRBV5-6
CDR3 protein: ATSRVFGTGENYGYT; J gene: TRBJ1-2; V gene: TRBV15
CDR3 protein: SVIQGGGYT; J gene: TRBJ1-2; V gene: TRBV29-1
CDR3 protein: ATSRGAGELF; J gene: TRBJ2-2; V gene: TRBV15
CDR3 protein: ASSSNRGVRVQQF; J gene: TRBJ2-1; V gene: TRBV28
CDR3 protein: ASSFSWEQF; J gene: TRBJ2-1; V gene: TRBV7-9